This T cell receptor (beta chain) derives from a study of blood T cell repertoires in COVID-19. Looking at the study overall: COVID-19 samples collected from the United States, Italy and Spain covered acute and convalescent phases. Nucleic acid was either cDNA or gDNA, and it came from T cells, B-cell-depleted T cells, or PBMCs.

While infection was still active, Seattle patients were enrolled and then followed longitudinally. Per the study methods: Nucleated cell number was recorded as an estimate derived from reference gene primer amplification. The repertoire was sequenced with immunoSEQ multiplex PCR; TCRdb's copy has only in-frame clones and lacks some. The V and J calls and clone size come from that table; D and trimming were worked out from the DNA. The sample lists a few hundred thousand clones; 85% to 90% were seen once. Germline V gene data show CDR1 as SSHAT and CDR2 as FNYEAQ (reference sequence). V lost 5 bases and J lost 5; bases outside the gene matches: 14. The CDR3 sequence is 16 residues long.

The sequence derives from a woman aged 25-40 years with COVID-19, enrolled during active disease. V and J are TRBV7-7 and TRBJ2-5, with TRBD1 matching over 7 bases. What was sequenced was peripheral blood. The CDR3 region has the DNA TGTGCCAGCAGCAAACTGGGACAGCCGTCATTGGAGACCCAGTACTTC. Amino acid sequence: CASSKLGQPSLETQYF.